The present TCR beta chain was sequenced within a study of T cell repertoires in cytomegalovirus infection. Overall study: Both recently identified HLA-C-restricted and well-studied HLA-B-restricted CMV epitopes were used in the study. CMV infection together with matching HLA type was indicated by public TCR beta signatures. General observations from the study: Ex vivo, HLA-C-restricted CMV-specific TCR beta clonotypes prevailed over the rest of the response. Cumulative public TCR beta family frequency identified carriers of CMV plus the relevant HLA.

The CDR3 is 14 residues long. Trimming removed 11 bases at V and 0 bases at J, with 14 bases between. CDR1 is MNHNS and CDR2 is SASEGT in the germline V gene. This clonotype was found a few times. Antigen unknown. TCRdb itself ran the reads through MiXCR, one entry per CDR3 protein. The sample includes around 770,000 distinct CDR3 sequences, 25% to 35% seen only once; the top ten take under 15%. This receptor was obtained from a human donor in good health (CMV status not recorded). Some clones in this sample may be carry-over from other donors' samples. The chain combines TRBV6-1 with TRBJ1-5, with a weak D call TRBD1 (5 bases). The sample here was cultured CD8+ T cells from PBMCs, taken from culture after CMV antigen stimulation. The CDR3 sequence: CAGAGVYSNQPQHF. CDR3 DNA sequence: TGTGCCGGGGCGGGGGTTTATAGCAATCAGCCCCAGCATTTT.